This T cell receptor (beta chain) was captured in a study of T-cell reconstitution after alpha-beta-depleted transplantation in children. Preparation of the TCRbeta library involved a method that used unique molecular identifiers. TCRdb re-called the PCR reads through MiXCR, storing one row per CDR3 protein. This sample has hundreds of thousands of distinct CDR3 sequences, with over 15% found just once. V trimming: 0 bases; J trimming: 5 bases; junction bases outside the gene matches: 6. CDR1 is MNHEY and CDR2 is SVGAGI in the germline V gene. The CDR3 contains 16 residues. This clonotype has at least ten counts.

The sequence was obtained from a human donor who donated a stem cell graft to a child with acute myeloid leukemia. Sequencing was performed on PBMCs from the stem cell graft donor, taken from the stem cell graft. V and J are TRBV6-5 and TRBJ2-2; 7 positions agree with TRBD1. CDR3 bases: TGTGCCAGCAGTTACTCCGGGAACAGGGGAACCGGGGAGCTGTTTTTT. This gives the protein CASSYSGNRGTGELFF.